Presented here are 26 T cell receptor beta chains from one specimen sequenced in a study of beta chain features in type 1 diabetes (dated by TCRdb to the late 2010s). Their antigens remain unidentified. The receptor library was made with the immunoSEQ multiplex PCR assay. The entire amount of isolated RNA was reverse transcribed using the High Capacity cDNA Reverse Transcription Kit, so the sequenced TCRB transcripts were expressed ones. TCRdb's version of the immuneACCESS table is confined to in-frame rearrangements and falls short of the full clone set. An unresolved V gene accounts for under half of the shortfall where checked; the remainder is of unknown origin. The sample table records a few hundred thousand clones; about 14% of these occur just once. The ten largest make up about 0.02% of the sample. General findings and caveats noted by the study authors: Type 1 diabetes patients showed a moderate but significant shortening of TCRB CDR3 length in all four CD4+ subsets.

The sequencing input was naive CD4+ T cells from blood. Explained via the paper, the cell subset or site label denotes: true naive CD4+ T cells. The receptors here all came from a man aged 30-40 years with type 1 diabetes.

This clone came up once. V gene TRBV30 combines with J gene TRBJ1-4, with a weak D call TRBD1 (6 bases). Germline V gene data show CDR1 as GTSNPN and CDR2 as SVGIG (reference sequence). The CDR3 sequence is 13 residues long. The V gene lost 4 bases and the J gene lost 3 bases, with 9 bases spanning the gap. In DNA, the CDR3 is TGTGCCTGGAATGAGGGGGCTAATGAAAAACTGTTTTTT. This sequence encodes CAWNEGANEKLFF.

This clone was seen more than once but under ten times. The chain combines TRBV2 with TRBJ2-3; D remains ambiguous. Trimming took 5 bases from V and 4 from J, leaving 7 bases between them. This CDR3 has 12 amino acids. Germline lookup yields CDR1 SNHLY and CDR2 FYNNEI. CDR3 residues: CASSPRADTQYF. CDR3 nucleotides: TGTGCCAGCAGTCCCCGGGCAGATACGCAGTATTTT. Using reference TRBV2 and TRBJ2-3 for the parts outside the CDR3, the full variable domain is EPEVTQTPSHQVTQMGQEVILRCVPISNHLYFYWYRQILGQKVEFLVSFYNNEISEKSEIFDDQFSVERPDGSNFTLKIRSTKLEDSAMYFCASSPRADTQYFGPGTRLTVL.

This sequence joins TRBV18 and TRBJ2-3, with D possibly TRBD1 on 5 matching bases. Germline values: CDR1 KGHSH, CDR2 LQKENI. The CDR3 contains 12 residues. V lost 2 bases, J lost 5 bases, and 5 bases lay in between. This CDR3 is CASSPDRDTQYF. The CDR3 DNA is TGTGCCAGCTCACCAGACAGAGATACGCAGTATTTT.

A few counts support this clone. Other nucleotide sequences from this sample produce the same CDR3. The gene calls are TRBV30 and TRBJ1-1; D ambiguous. This CDR3 has 13 amino acids. V dropped 2 bases and J dropped 1 base, with 8 bases sitting between them. Per germline, CDR1 GTSNPN and CDR2 SVGIG (reference sequence). The CDR3 loop is CAWSRQENTEAFF. CDR3 coding DNA: TGTGCCTGGAGTAGGCAGGAGAACACTGAAGCTTTCTTT.

The table lists this clone with a few counts. The rearrangement joins TRBV6-5 to TRBJ1-5; no firm D call. The CDR3 loop spans 15 amino acids. Trimming removed 2 bases from V and 0 bases from J, with 8 bases in between. CDR1 is MNHEY, CDR2 SVGAGI, per germline. The CDR3 region is CASSYSPHSNQPQHF. DNA for the CDR3: TGTGCCAGCAGTTACAGCCCCCATAGCAATCAGCCCCAGCATTTT.

The V gene is TRBV2, the J gene TRBJ2-4, with TRBD2 matching 9 bases. V trimming: 6 bases; J trimming: 5 bases; junction bases outside the gene matches: 8. In germline, CDR1 is SNHLY, CDR2 FYNNEI. This CDR3 has 15 amino acids. The CDR3 DNA follows: TGTGCCAGCAGGCTTAGCGGGGGTACCGAAAACATTCAGTACTTC. The encoded protein is CASRLSGGTENIQYF.

The chain is built from TRBV18 and TRBJ2-1; a weak D match, TRBD2 (7 bases). This CDR3 comprises 15 residues. V dropped 6 bases and J dropped 8 bases, with 20 bases sitting between them. The germline V gene has CDR1 KGHSH and CDR2 LQKENI. The CDR3 reads CASSPRGAPSDEQFF. For the CDR3, the DNA is TGTGCCAGCTCCCCTCGGGGGGCCCCTTCGGATGAGCAGTTCTTC.

A few counts support this clone. V usage is TRBV27 and J usage is TRBJ2-2; possible D gene TRBD2, 6 bases. V gave up 4 bases and J gave up 6 bases, with 9 bases separating them. Germline CDR1 and CDR2: MNHEY and SMNVEV (reference sequence). The CDR3 has 13 amino acids. The CDR3 DNA reads as TGTGCCAGCAGTTGGGGCGGGGCCGGGGAGCTGTTTTTT. Translated: CASSWGGAGELFF.

This clone was recorded a few times. The genes are TRBV4-1 and TRBJ2-5, with TRBD2 as a possible D gene (5 bases). The CDR3 totals 17 residues. From germline, CDR1 is MGHRA and CDR2 YSYEKL. The ends were cut back, 1 base at V and 2 bases at J, with 17 bases in the middle. CDR3 in amino acids: CASSQGLLPSGQETQYF. Written as DNA, the CDR3 is TGCGCCAGCAGCCAAGGACTACTCCCTTCTGGGCAAGAGACCCAGTACTTC.

In its sample, this clone was seen once. The chain joins TRBV10-2 to TRBJ1-1, with TRBD1 matching 7 bases. Germline values: CDR1 WSHSY, CDR2 SAAADI. The CDR3 sequence is 17 residues long. The V gene end was trimmed by 4 bases and the J gene end by 3 bases; junction bases not matched to a gene: 14. This CDR3 reads CASSVGTGVRVDTEAFF. CDR3 bases: TGCGCCAGCAGTGTAGGAACAGGGGTGAGGGTGGACACTGAAGCTTTCTTT.

This clone was seen a handful of times. The chain combines TRBV5-6 with TRBJ2-5; D gene ambiguous. Germline V gives CDR1 SGHDT, CDR2 YYEEEE. The CDR3 is 14 residues long. V was shortened by 0 bases and J by 0 bases, with 6 bases between the two germline ends. The CDR3 region has the DNA TGTGCCAGCAGCTTGGAACTAAACCAAGAGACCCAGTACTTC. Its translation: CASSLELNQETQYF.

A few counts support this clone. V gene TRBV6-1 combines with J gene TRBJ1-1; D is perhaps TRBD1 (5 bases). This CDR3 has 13 amino acids. Per germline, CDR1 MNHNS and CDR2 SASEGT. V shed 0 bases and J shed 11 bases, with 13 bases lying between them. CDR3 nucleotides: TGTGCCAGCAGTGAAGCCCTGGGGGGGATCGCTTTCTTT. This translates into CASSEALGGIAFF.

The chain carries TRBV29-1 and TRBJ2-7; 10 nucleotides line up with TRBD1. Germline lookup yields CDR1 SQVTM and CDR2 ANQGSEA. The CDR3 totals 12 residues. V lost 7 bases, J lost 4 bases, and 4 bases stayed unmatched. CDR3 nucleotide sequence: TGCAGCGGTGCGGGACAGGGGTACGAGCAGTACTTC. It specifies CSGAGQGYEQYF.

This chain links TRBV6-5 with TRBJ1-1; TRBD1 aligns across 8 bases. V gave up 6 bases and J gave up 3 bases; unmatched junction bases: 3. Germline assignment: CDR1 MNHEY and CDR2 SVGAGI. The CDR3 spans 13 residues. CDR3 sequence reads: CASSLQGDTEAFF. The CDR3 coding sequence is TGTGCCAGCAGCCTACAGGGGGACACTGAAGCTTTCTTT.

V is TRBV25-1 and J is TRBJ1-5, with D perhaps TRBD1 (6 bases). Between the trimmed V and J ends, which lost 4 bases and 7 bases, there was a span of 17 bases. The CDR3 covers 15 residues. Germline V gene data show CDR1 as MGHDK and CDR2 as SYGVNS. As DNA, the CDR3 is TGTGCCAGCAGTGCGGGACATGGAGACAAGCAGCCCCAGCATTTT. Translation gives CASSAGHGDKQPQHF. Full variable domain (rest looked up from reference TRBV25-1 and TRBJ1-5): EADIYQTPRYLVIGTGKKITLECSQTMGHDKMYWYQQDPGMELHLIHYSYGVNSTEKGDLSSESTVSRIRTEHFPLTLESARPSHTSQYLCASSAGHGDKQPQHFGDGTRLSIL.

This clone was detected a few times. This chain uses TRBV5-1 with TRBJ1-2; 9 nucleotides agree with TRBD1. Germline CDR1 is SGHRS and CDR2 is YFSETQ. This CDR3 region has 16 residues. Trimming took 3 bases from V and 8 from J; bases not matched to a gene: 14. The DNA for the CDR3 is TGCGCCAGCAGCTCCGGGACAGGGTCAAAGGCAAGAGGCTACACCTTC. It is translated as CASSSGTGSKARGYTF.

This clone was counted a few times. The rearrangement links TRBV18 to TRBJ2-2; D might be TRBD2 (5 bases). Germline lookup yields CDR1 KGHSH and CDR2 LQKENI. With 0 bases removed from V and 7 bases from J, the gap between germline ends came to 9 bases. The CDR3 has 14 amino acids. The CDR3 nucleotides read TGTGCCAGCTCACCACCGGTGAGGGACGGGGAGCTGTTTTTT. Its translation is CASSPPVRDGELFF. Complete variable domain (other parts from reference TRBV18 and TRBJ2-2): NAGVMQNPRHLVRRRGQEARLRCSPMKGHSHVYWYRQLPEEGLKFMVYLQKENIIDESGMPKERFSAEFPKEGPSILRIQQVVRGDSAAYFCASSPPVRDGELFFGEGSRLTVL.

In its sample, this clone was seen a few times. The chain is built from TRBV5-1 and TRBJ2-7; D perhaps matches TRBD2 (6 bases). V lost 4 bases and J lost 5, with 19 bases in between. The CDR3 sequence is 15 residues long. Looked up from germline, CDR1 is SGHRS and CDR2 is YFSETQ. For the CDR3, the DNA is TGCGCCAGCAGCCCCGGGACTCCCATTTCCCACGAGCAGTACTTC. Amino acid sequence: CASSPGTPISHEQYF.

The V call is TRBV10-3, the J call TRBJ2-3; D perhaps matches TRBD2 (5 bases). V was clipped by 5 bases and J by 0 bases, with 9 bases between them. Germline V lookup: CDR1 ENHRY, CDR2 SYGVKD. The CDR3 is 14 amino acids. The CDR3 here is CAISWTASTDTQYF. The CDR3 nucleotides read TGTGCCATCAGTTGGACTGCTAGCACAGATACGCAGTATTTT.

The chain couples TRBV19 to TRBJ1-1, with 8 bases lining up with TRBD1. Trimming at V came to 7 bases and at J to 4 bases, leaving 5 bases not matched to a gene. CDR1 and CDR2 (germline): LNHDA, SQIVND (reference sequence). This CDR3 spans 13 amino acids. CDR3 amino acids: CASKGQDTTEAFF. DNA for the CDR3: TGTGCCAGTAAGGGACAGGATACCACTGAAGCTTTCTTT.

The V call is TRBV6-5, the J call TRBJ2-2, with 8 nucleotides matching TRBD2. The V and J ends lost 2 bases and 2 bases, in that order; junction bases with no gene match: 4. CDR1 is MNHEY, CDR2 SVGAGI, per germline. This CDR3 has 16 residues. This chain's CDR3 is CASSYDSGGNTGELFF. CDR3 DNA sequence: TGTGCCAGCAGTTACGACAGCGGGGGAAACACCGGGGAGCTGTTTTTT.

The V and J genes are TRBV30 and TRBJ1-4; 9 bases match TRBD1. CDR1 is GTSNPN, CDR2 SVGIG, per germline (reference sequence). CDR3 length: 14 residues. Germline trimming cut 4 bases from V and 3 bases from J; bases unmatched to any gene: 3. CDR3 sequence reads: CAWNRGPANEKLFF. In nucleotides, the CDR3 is TGTGCCTGGAACAGGGGGCCGGCTAATGAAAAACTGTTTTTT. Combining the CDR3 with reference TRBV30 and TRBJ1-4 gives the whole variable domain SQTIHQWPATLVQPVGSPLSLECTVEGTSNPNLYWYRQAAGRGLQLLFYSVGIGQISSEVPQNLSASRPQDRQFILSSKKLLLSDSGFYLCAWNRGPANEKLFFGSGTQLSVL.

In this sample, this clone turned up a few times. Other DNA sequences in this specimen translate into the identical CDR3. The CDR3 here is CAWSGGGNQPQHF. CDR3 nucleotide sequence: TGTGCCTGGAGTGGGGGGGGGAATCAGCCCCAGCATTTT. The chain employs TRBV30 and TRBJ1-5; possibly TRBD1 for D (5 bases). Germline CDR1 reads GTSNPN; CDR2 reads SVGIG (reference sequence). V was trimmed by 1 base and J by 4 bases, leaving 8 bases between them. This CDR3 region has 13 residues.

The genes are TRBV19 and TRBJ1-5; D call uncertain. Germline V gene data show CDR1 as LNHDA and CDR2 as SQIVND (reference sequence). The CDR3 totals 13 residues. The V gene lost 5 bases and the J gene lost 4 bases, with 9 bases spanning the gap. DNA of the CDR3: TGTGCCAGTAGTTTACGGGTAAATCAGCCCCAGCATTTT. Its translation: CASSLRVNQPQHF.

This chain joins TRBV18 and TRBJ1-6, with 7 bases lining up with TRBD1. V shed 6 bases, J shed 10 bases, and the junction held 3 bases outside the gene matches. The CDR3 consists of 12 residues. From germline, CDR1 is KGHSH and CDR2 LQKENI. CDR3 sequence (DNA): TGTGCCAGCTCTAACAGGGGCTCACCCCTCCACTTT. It encodes CASSNRGSPLHF.

This clone has a handful of counts. CDR3 protein: CASSGWGQGTQYF. CDR3 DNA sequence: TGTGCCAGCAGTGGCTGGGGGCAGGGGACCCAGTACTTC. The chain recombines TRBV27 with TRBJ2-5; possibly TRBD1 for D (6 bases). The CDR3 is 13 residues long. Germline lookup yields CDR1 MNHEY and CDR2 SMNVEV (reference sequence). Trimming pared 5 bases from V and 7 bases from J, leaving 14 bases between.